These 20 T cell receptor beta chains originate from one sample sequenced in a study of blood T cell repertoires in COVID-19. The method was immunoSEQ multiplex PCR; TCRdb's version includes in-frame clones alone and lacks a portion of them. The repertoire consists of tens of thousands of clones, with over 90% occurring once and the leading ten covering roughly two fifths. The sample taken for sequencing was peripheral blood. Receptors originate from a man aged 55 to 70 with active or convalescent COVID-19.

The genes are TRBV3-1 (or the pseudogene TRBV3-2) and TRBJ2-2; D unresolved. The CDR3 runs to 15 residues. The V end lost 0 bases, the J end lost 1 base, and 6 bases lay between the germline ends. The germline V gene encodes CDR1 LGHDT and CDR2 YNNKEL (reference sequence). Here the CDR3 reads CASSQDKRNTGELFF. CDR3 DNA: TGTGCCAGCAGCCAAGATAAGCGGAACACCGGGGAGCTGTTTTTT.

This clone showed up just once. The V call is TRBV9, the J call TRBJ2-7; TRBD1 matches at 11 bases. The CDR3 totals 15 residues. Looked up from germline, CDR1 is SGDLS and CDR2 is YYNGEE. V trimming: 0 bases; J trimming: 7 bases; junction bases outside the gene matches: 6. CDR3 nucleotides: TGTGCCAGCAGCGTAGGAGGACAGGGGGCAAGTGAGCAGTACTTC. The encoded protein is CASSVGGQGASEQYF.

This chain joins TRBV19 and TRBJ2-1; 10 bases fit TRBD1. The CDR3 consists of 16 residues. CDR1 is LNHDA and CDR2 is SQIVND in the germline V gene (reference sequence). J gave up 7 bases and V 3 bases, and 9 bases lay outside the gene matches. The CDR3 nucleotides are TGTGCCAGTAGTATCCTCGACAGGGGGCTGGGGAATGAGCAGTTCTTC. Encoded protein: CASSILDRGLGNEQFF.

This chain connects TRBV19 to TRBJ1-1; unclear D gene. The germline CDR1 and CDR2 sequences are LNHDA and SQIVND (reference sequence). The length of the CDR3 is 14 residues. Trimming took 5 bases from V and 5 from J, leaving 15 bases between them. CDR3 region: CASSLLGGSTEAFF. CDR3 DNA: TGTGCCAGTAGTCTCCTCGGCGGGAGTACTGAAGCTTTCTTT.

This clone was detected only once. J is TRBJ1-1 and V is TRBV6-4; perhaps TRBD1 as D (6 bases). Germline V gives CDR1 MRHNA, CDR2 SNTAGT. The CDR3 length is 15 residues. Trimming removed 4 bases from V and 1 base from J, with 13 bases in between. The CDR3 loop reads CASSVSGQPNTEAFF. CDR3 sequence (DNA): TGTGCCAGCAGTGTCTCGGGACAACCGAACACTGAAGCTTTCTTT.

V gene TRBV19 combines with J gene TRBJ1-5; D may be TRBD1 (6 bases). With 3 bases removed from V and 3 bases from J, the gap between germline ends came to 12 bases. The CDR3 is 15 amino acids. CDR1 is LNHDA and CDR2 is SQIVND in the germline V gene (reference sequence). Here the CDR3 DNA reads TGTGCCAGTAGTATTGAGACAGGCAACAATCAGCCCCAGCATTTT. Encoded protein: CASSIETGNNQPQHF.

V usage is TRBV2 and J usage is TRBJ1-5; no definite D call. V was pared by 1 base and J by 1 base, with 2 bases between. The CDR3 sequence is 13 residues long. Germline CDR1 SNHLY, CDR2 FYNNEI. The CDR3 spells CASSEVSNQPQHF. The CDR3 DNA reads TGTGCCAGCAGTGAAGTAAGCAATCAGCCCCAGCATTTT.

Regarding this clone: This sample includes further DNA sequences coding for the same CDR3. The rearrangement links TRBV6-5 to TRBJ1-3, with D unresolved. The CDR3 totals 15 residues. V was shortened by 0 bases and J by 2 bases, with 8 bases between the two germline ends. The V gene's germline CDR1 is MNHEY and CDR2 SVGAGI. CDR3 protein: CASSYSGGAGNTIYF. CDR3 bases: TGTGCCAGCAGTTACTCTGGCGGAGCTGGAAACACCATATATTTT.

This chain uses TRBV19 with TRBJ1-3; the D is unclear. CDR1 is LNHDA and CDR2 is SQIVND in the germline V gene (reference sequence). With 6 bases removed from V and 0 bases from J, the gap between germline ends came to 9 bases. CDR3 length equals 14 residues. This CDR3 is CASRKLSSGNTIYF. The CDR3, as DNA: TGTGCCAGTAGGAAGCTGAGCTCTGGAAACACCATATATTTT.

This clone was observed a few times. Germline and junction disagree at one end, which may indicate a read error. V and J are TRBV30 and TRBJ1-2; tentatively, D is TRBD1 (5 bases). Germline V lookup: CDR1 GTSNPN, CDR2 SVGIG (reference sequence). The CDR3 covers 13 residues. CDR3 region: CLGRLERNYGYTF. CDR3 DNA sequence: TGCTTGGGGCGCCTCGAGAGGAACTATGGCTACACCTTC.

The V and J genes are TRBV5-1 and TRBJ2-1, with 10 bases fitting TRBD1. Trimming took 2 bases from V and 5 from J; bases not matched to a gene: 4. This CDR3 is 15 amino acids long. Germline V lookup: CDR1 SGHRS, CDR2 YFSETQ. Written as DNA, the CDR3 is TGCGCCAGCAGCTTCGGGACAGGGGAAAACAATGAGCAGTTCTTC. The encoded protein is CASSFGTGENNEQFF. The full variable domain, in which reference TRBV5-1 and TRBJ2-1 provide the parts outside the CDR3, is KAGVTQTPRYLIKTRGQQVTLSCSPISGHRSVSWYQQTPGQGLQFLFEYFSETQRNKGNFPGRFSGRQFSNSRSEMNVSTLELGDSALYLCASSFGTGENNEQFFGPGTRLTVL.

The gene calls are TRBV18 and TRBJ1-2, with 7 bases identical to TRBD1. This CDR3 spans 17 amino acids. Unmatched junction bases numbered 12, after V lost 2 bases and J lost 3 bases. Germline V gives CDR1 KGHSH, CDR2 LQKENI. The CDR3 coding sequence is TGTGCCAGCTCACCAACACCACCAGGGGGTCGAGACTATGGCTACACCTTC. Translating it yields CASSPTPPGGRDYGYTF.

In nucleotides, the CDR3 is TGTGCCAGCTCATCAACAGGAGCGAAAGAGACCCAGTACTTC. Its protein product is CASSSTGAKETQYF. The rearrangement uses TRBV18 and TRBJ2-5; a possible D gene is TRBD1 (5 bases). Germline CDR1 and CDR2: KGHSH and LQKENI. V dropped 5 bases and J dropped 3 bases, with 13 bases sitting between them. CDR3 length equals 14 residues.

This chain joins TRBV5-1 and TRBJ1-3, with 11 bases aligning to TRBD1. With 4 bases clipped from V and 7 bases from J, the junction kept 10 bases outside the gene matches. The CDR3 contains 16 residues. Per the germline V gene, CDR1 is SGHRS and CDR2 is YFSETQ. CDR3 amino acids: CASSLTTGTGGNTIYF. CDR3 DNA: TGCGCCAGCAGCCTTACAACCGGGACAGGGGGGAACACCATATATTTT. Based on the CDR3 plus reference TRBV5-1 and TRBJ1-3, the full variable domain is KAGVTQTPRYLIKTRGQQVTLSCSPISGHRSVSWYQQTPGQGLQFLFEYFSETQRNKGNFPGRFSGRQFSNSRSEMNVSTLELGDSALYLCASSLTTGTGGNTIYFGEGSWLTVV.

V and J are TRBV18 and TRBJ2-7; D is possibly TRBD2 (6 bases). Germline lookup yields CDR1 KGHSH and CDR2 LQKENI. The V end lost 3 bases, the J end lost 3 bases, and 9 bases lay between the germline ends. This CDR3 contains 13 residues. CDR3 DNA sequence: TGTGCCAGCTCACCGGGGGGTCGCTACGAGCAGTACTTC. As protein: CASSPGGRYEQYF.

This clone was counted only a few times. This rearrangement joins TRBV7-8 to TRBJ2-3, with 13 bases that match TRBD2. Germline V gene sequence: CDR1 SGHVS, CDR2 FQNEAQ. The CDR3 length is 17 residues. Trimming cost V 4 bases and J 1 base; bases outside gene matches: 5. The CDR3 protein is CASSSTSGGSRTDTQYF. CDR3 coding DNA: TGTGCCAGCAGCTCGACTAGCGGGGGGTCCCGCACAGATACGCAGTATTTT.

The chain is built from TRBV11-3 and TRBJ2-1, with D perhaps matching TRBD2 (5 bases). CDR1 is SGHNT and CDR2 is YENEEA in the germline V gene. V shed 6 bases and J shed 9 bases, with 15 bases lying between them. The CDR3 sequence is 13 residues long. The CDR3 bases are TGTGCCAGCAGTCCGGCAGTGGGGAGTGAGCAGTTCTTC. This encodes CASSPAVGSEQFF.

The V call is TRBV5-1, the J call TRBJ1-4; 9 bases fit TRBD1. CDR1 and CDR2 from the germline V gene are SGHRS and YFSETQ. J was trimmed by 4 bases and V by 2 bases; bases with no gene match: 6. This CDR3 has 16 amino acids. Here the CDR3 DNA reads TGCGCCAGCAGCTTACCCGGGACAGGGCATAATGAAAAACTGTTTTTT. Amino acid sequence: CASSLPGTGHNEKLFF.

This clone has a single count. The genes are TRBV4-3 and TRBJ2-2; D might be TRBD2 (6 bases). Per germline, CDR1 LGHNA and CDR2 YSLEER. The length of the CDR3 is 16 residues. V was trimmed by 6 bases and J by 3 bases, leaving 17 bases between them. The CDR3 region has the DNA TGCGCCAGCAGGCCCGACTCGGGACTCTACACCGGGGAGCTGTTTTTT. Its translation: CASRPDSGLYTGELFF.

This sequence joins TRBV4-1 and TRBJ2-7, with 13 bases aligning to TRBD2. With 2 bases clipped from V and 2 bases from J, the junction kept 15 bases outside the gene matches. The CDR3 sequence is 20 residues long. CDR1 is MGHRA and CDR2 is YSYEKL in the germline V gene. CDR3 residues: CASSQPRGGVLAGGPYEQYF. The CDR3 DNA is TGCGCCAGCAGCCAACCCAGGGGGGGGGTACTAGCGGGAGGGCCCTACGAGCAGTACTTC.